Following are 12 T cell receptor beta chains from one sample sequenced in a study of blood T cells in healthy people across ages. A second PCR, run for roughly 7 to 12 cycles, used a sample-barcoded 5' primer plus a J-beta primer mix. TCRdb itself ran the 5' RACE reads through MiXCR, one entry per CDR3 protein. The sample carries fewer than 2,000,000 distinct CDR3 sequences, approximately 39% recorded once. What was sequenced was blood. The receptors were gathered from a human donor in good health.

The CDR3 DNA is TGTGCCAGTAGTATCCGTGAACCGAATTCACCCCTCCACTTT. Encoded protein: CASSIREPNSPLHF. The genes are TRBV19 and TRBJ1-6; the D is unclear. Germline V gene sequence: CDR1 LNHDA, CDR2 SQIVND (reference sequence). There are 14 residues in the CDR3. Trimming stripped 3 bases from V and 7 bases from J, with 10 bases between.

The chain has TRBV20-1 and TRBJ2-4; D tentatively reads TRBD1 or TRBD2 (6 bases each). The CDR3 contains 13 residues. Trimming pared 3 bases from V and 6 bases from J, leaving 12 bases between. Germline V gene data show CDR1 as DFQATT and CDR2 as SNEGSKA (reference sequence). The CDR3 DNA sequence: TGCAGTGCTAGTCCCCGGGGGCGAAACATTCAGTACTTC. Protein: CSASPRGRNIQYF.

The chain recombines TRBV27 with TRBJ1-1; 9 bases are shared with TRBD1. The V segment lost 5 bases and the J segment 5 bases; nucleotides outside the gene matches: 9. The germline V gene has CDR1 MNHEY and CDR2 SMNVEV (reference sequence). The CDR3 totals 15 residues. CDR3 nucleotides: TGTGCCAGCAGTACGATCGGGACAGGGCGGACTGAAGCTTTCTTT. Amino acids: CASSTIGTGRTEAFF.

The rearrangement joins TRBV29-1 to TRBJ2-1; D ambiguous. Trimming removed 2 bases at V and 4 bases at J, with 15 bases between. The CDR3 is 15 amino acids. CDR1 is SQVTM, CDR2 ANQGSEA, per germline. CDR3 sequence (DNA): TGCAGCGTTGAAACGGTAGCTACGAAATACAATGAGCAGTTCTTC. It translates to CSVETVATKYNEQFF.

On this clonotype itself: Germline is not matched at one junction end, which may reflect a read error. For the CDR3, the DNA is TGTGCCAGCAGCCTATCCCCCGGCGACTATGGCTGCACCTTC. Amino acids: CASSLSPGDYGCTF. The chain employs TRBV7-2 and TRBJ1-2; no firm D call. Germline-derived CDR1 and CDR2 are SGHTA and FQGNSA. This CDR3 region has 14 residues.

CDR3 in DNA: TGTGCCAGCAGCTTAGCCAGGGAAAGCTACAATGAGCAGTTCTTC. It is translated as CASSLARESYNEQFF. V and J are TRBV7-2 and TRBJ2-1, with a weak D call TRBD1 (5 bases). The V end was cut by 0 bases, the J end by 3 bases, with 9 bases between. In germline, CDR1 is SGHTA, CDR2 FQGNSA. CDR3 length: 15 amino acids.

The rearrangement uses TRBV3-1 and TRBJ1-1; 9 positions match TRBD1. This CDR3 region has 14 residues. Unmatched junction bases numbered 8, after V lost 1 base and J lost 11 bases. Germline V lookup: CDR1 LGHDT, CDR2 YNNKEL (reference sequence). In DNA, the CDR3 is TGTGCCAGCAGCCAAGGGGACAGGGAAGTATCGGCTTTCTTT. Its translation: CASSQGDREVSAFF.

A few counts support this clonotype. The chain joins TRBV9 to TRBJ1-1; D is perhaps TRBD1 (6 bases). Germline CDR1 reads SGDLS; CDR2 reads YYNGEE. The CDR3 has 15 amino acids. V was clipped by 0 bases and J by 6 bases, with 15 bases between them. The CDR3 sequence is CASSVDLGARAEAFF. The CDR3, as DNA: TGTGCCAGCAGCGTAGACTTGGGGGCGAGGGCTGAAGCTTTCTTT.

This clonotype was counted only a few times. This sequence joins TRBV4-1 and TRBJ2-3; 8 positions match TRBD1. CDR3 length: 15 amino acids. V lost 5 bases and J lost 3; bases outside the gene matches: 7. Per the germline V gene, CDR1 is MGHRA and CDR2 is YSYEKL. The CDR3 region is CASSSGQGLTDTQYF. In DNA, the CDR3 is TGCGCCAGCAGCAGTGGACAGGGTCTTACAGATACGCAGTATTTT.

This clonotype was observed a handful of times. The chain links TRBV20-1 to TRBJ2-1; 7 bases fit TRBD2. The CDR3 length is 14 residues. J gave up 1 base and V 5 bases, and 5 bases lay outside the gene matches. CDR1 is DFQATT, CDR2 SNEGSKA, per germline (reference sequence). CDR3 loop: CSAPGTISYNEQFF. The CDR3 coding sequence is TGCAGTGCTCCCGGGACTATATCCTACAATGAGCAGTTCTTC.

This chain links TRBV29-1 with TRBJ2-1; D is possibly TRBD1 (6 bases). The V gene's germline CDR1 is SQVTM and CDR2 ANQGSEA. Trimming removed 7 bases from V and 0 bases from J, with 22 bases in between. The CDR3 is made up of 17 amino acids. This chain's CDR3 is CSALDGQGLPSYNEQFF. The CDR3 region has the DNA TGCAGCGCCCTAGATGGGCAGGGGTTACCCTCCTACAATGAGCAGTTCTTC.

Remarks on this clonotype: A read error may produce the germline difference seen at one junction end. The genes are TRBV19 and TRBJ2-6; 7 bases agree with TRBD1. The germline V gene encodes CDR1 LNHDA and CDR2 SQIVND (reference sequence). There are 17 residues in the CDR3. This CDR3 is CASNPGQLFSEANVLTF. Here the CDR3 DNA reads TGTGCCAGTAACCCGGGACAGTTGTTCTCTGAGGCCAACGTCCTGACTTTC.